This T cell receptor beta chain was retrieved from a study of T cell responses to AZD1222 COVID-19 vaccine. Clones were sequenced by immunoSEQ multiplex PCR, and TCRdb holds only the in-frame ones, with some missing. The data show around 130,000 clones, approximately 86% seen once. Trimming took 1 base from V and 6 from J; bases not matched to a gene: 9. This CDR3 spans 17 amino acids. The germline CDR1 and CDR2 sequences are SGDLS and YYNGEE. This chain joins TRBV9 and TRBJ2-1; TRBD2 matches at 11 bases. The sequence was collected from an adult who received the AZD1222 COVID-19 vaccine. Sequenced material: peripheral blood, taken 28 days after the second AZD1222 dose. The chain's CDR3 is CASSVYDRGLAANEQFF. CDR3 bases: TGTGCCAGCAGCGTATATGACCGGGGACTAGCGGCCAATGAGCAGTTCTTC.